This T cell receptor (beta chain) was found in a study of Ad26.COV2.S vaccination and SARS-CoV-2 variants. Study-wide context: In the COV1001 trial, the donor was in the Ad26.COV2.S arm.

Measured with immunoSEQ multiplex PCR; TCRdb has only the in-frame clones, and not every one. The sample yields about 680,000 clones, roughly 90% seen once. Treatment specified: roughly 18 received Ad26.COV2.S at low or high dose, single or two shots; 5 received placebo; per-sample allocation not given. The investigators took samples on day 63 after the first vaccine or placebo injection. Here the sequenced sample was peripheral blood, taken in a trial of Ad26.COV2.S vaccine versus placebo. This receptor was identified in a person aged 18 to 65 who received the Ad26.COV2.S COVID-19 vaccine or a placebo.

The CDR3 spells CASSPRDRSYEQYF. The CDR3 nucleotides are TGTGCCAGCAGCCCCCGGGACAGATCCTACGAGCAGTACTTC. This chain uses TRBV7-6 with TRBJ2-7, with 7 bases lining up with TRBD1. CDR3 length equals 14 residues. V lost 5 bases and J lost 1; bases outside the gene matches: 5. CDR1 is SGHVS, CDR2 FNYEAQ, per germline.